Following are 24 T cell receptor beta chains from one sample sequenced in a study of CD8 T cells in Susac syndrome. Random hexamers primed reverse transcription of about 0.5 to 1 ug RNA. TCRdb redid the calling of the immunoSEQ multiplex PCR reads with MiXCR, one entry per CDR3 protein. The sample consists of about 130,000 distinct CDR3 sequences, over 85% of them appearing once. The source material was CD8+ T cells from PBMCs. The source of these receptors is a human donor with Susac syndrome.

J is TRBJ2-1 and V is TRBV18, with no clear D. Germline-derived CDR1 and CDR2 are KGHSH and LQKENI. The CDR3 runs to 11 residues. V lost 4 bases to trimming and J lost 10 bases, with 8 bases between them. CDR3 bases: TGTGCCAGCTCACGGGAACGCGAGCAGTTCTTC. Residues: CASSREREQFF.

The CDR3 sequence is CATSRVSSAYNQPQHF. DNA of the CDR3: TGTGCCACCAGCAGAGTATCTTCTGCCTACAATCAGCCCCAGCATTTT. The V and J genes are TRBV15 and TRBJ1-5; no clear D gene. The CDR3 totals 16 residues. CDR1 LNHNV and CDR2 YYDKDF come from the germline V gene (reference sequence). The ends were cut back, 1 base at V and 3 bases at J, with 13 bases in the middle.

This clonotype has more than one count but fewer than ten. CDR3 DNA: TGTGCCAGCAGCCGGTGGGGAACTGAAGCTTTCTTT. Protein product: CASSRWGTEAFF. The V gene is TRBV5-6, the J gene TRBJ1-1; D not certain. Deletions cut 4 bases from V and 5 bases from J, with 9 bases between. CDR3 length: 12 amino acids. Germline CDR1 and CDR2: SGHDT and YYEEEE.

CDR3 amino acids: CASSQDVAGSRGYTF. CDR3 DNA: TGTGCCAGCAGCCAAGATGTCGCAGGTTCGAGGGGCTACACCTTC. The J gene is TRBJ1-2, the V gene TRBV14; D is unresolved. Germline V gene sequence: CDR1 SGHDN, CDR2 FVKESK. V dropped 0 bases and J dropped 8 bases, with 16 bases sitting between them. The CDR3 contains 15 residues.

The chain joins TRBV29-1 to TRBJ2-1, with a tentative D call TRBD2 (6 bases). The CDR3 runs to 15 residues. Looked up from germline, CDR1 is SQVTM and CDR2 is ANQGSEA. The V and J ends lost 3 bases and 2 bases respectively, with 14 bases between them. The DNA for the CDR3 is TGCAGCGTTGAGTACGGGACTTCTCCCTACAATGAGCAGTTCTTC. Translating it yields CSVEYGTSPYNEQFF.

The sample holds one count of this clonotype. This chain connects TRBV7-9 to TRBJ2-3, with 13 bases identical to TRBD2. V dropped 2 bases and J dropped 2; count of bases not matched to a gene: 1. This CDR3 has 16 amino acids. Germline CDR1 reads SEHNR; CDR2 reads FQNEAQ (reference sequence). CDR3 DNA: TGTGCCAGCAGCTTAACTAGCGGGAGGGCCACAGATACGCAGTATTTT. Protein sequence: CASSLTSGRATDTQYF.

This chain links TRBV4-1 with TRBJ2-4, with D tentatively TRBD1 or TRBD2 (5 bases each). This CDR3 spans 14 amino acids. The V gene's germline CDR1 is MGHRA and CDR2 YSYEKL. V was cut by 1 base and J by 6 bases, with 10 bases left in between. This CDR3 reads CASSQVPGTNIQYF. The CDR3 DNA reads TGCGCCAGCAGCCAAGTTCCAGGGACAAACATTCAGTACTTC.

This clonotype was counted a single time. V usage is TRBV20-1 and J usage is TRBJ1-3; unclear D gene. V was cut by 3 bases and J by 0 bases, with 9 bases left in between. This CDR3 has 14 amino acids. The germline CDR1 and CDR2 sequences are DFQATT and SNEGSKA (reference sequence). The CDR3 DNA follows: TGCAGTGCTAGTAGCGAGGTCTCTGGAAACACCATATATTTT. This gives the protein CSASSEVSGNTIYF.

The CDR3 spells CASSLPGSTHGRAFF. CDR3 nucleotides: TGTGCCAGCAGCTTACCGGGAAGTACCCATGGTCGGGCTTTCTTT. The rearrangement uses TRBV13 and TRBJ1-1; no clear D. The CDR3 is 15 residues long. V lost 2 bases and J lost 11, with 21 bases in between. CDR1 and CDR2 from the germline V gene are PRHDT and FYEKMQ (reference sequence).

The chain employs TRBV12-3 or TRBV12-4 and TRBJ2-7; no firm D call. This CDR3 region has 14 residues. Trimming took 1 base from V and 2 from J, leaving 9 bases between them. Here the CDR3 reads CASSLGDKTYEQYF. In DNA, the CDR3 is TGTGCCAGCAGTTTAGGAGACAAGACCTACGAGCAGTACTTC.

The genes are TRBV27 and TRBJ1-2, with D possibly TRBD1 on 6 matching bases. Trimming removed 4 bases from V and 6 bases from J, with 21 bases in between. This CDR3 is 16 amino acids long. CDR1 is MNHEY, CDR2 SMNVEV, per germline (reference sequence). The CDR3 DNA reads as TGTGCCAGCAGTTCCTCCACACTCGGCAGGGGCGATGGCTACACCTTC. This codes for CASSSSTLGRGDGYTF.

The chain combines TRBV20-1 with TRBJ2-2, with TRBD2 matching 8 bases. Trimming removed 4 bases from V and 3 bases from J; junction bases left unmatched: 10. Per the germline V gene, CDR1 is DFQATT and CDR2 is SNEGSKA (reference sequence). This CDR3 contains 16 residues. This CDR3 reads CSAKSRSGGDTGELFF. The CDR3 DNA sequence: TGCAGTGCTAAGTCAAGGTCGGGAGGGGACACCGGGGAGCTGTTTTTT.

The gene calls are TRBV21-1 and TRBJ1-2; the table's D call TRBD1 went unverified against the DNA. TRBV21-1 is reported as a pseudogene. The CDR3 length is 16 residues. The DNA of the CDR3 is TGTGCCAGCAGCCTACGAACGACTACAGGGGTCTATGGCTACACCTTC. It codes for CASSLRTTTGVYGYTF.

The CDR3 bases are TGTGCCAGCAGTTACTCGGGTTTGAGGGGGATGAACACTGAAGCTTTCTTT. This sequence encodes CASSYSGLRGMNTEAFF. The chain combines TRBV6-5 with TRBJ1-1; TRBD1 might be the D (6 bases). V was trimmed by 0 bases and J by 0 bases, leaving 14 bases between them. The CDR3 is made up of 17 amino acids. Germline CDR1 is MNHEY and CDR2 is SVGAGI.

The rearrangement uses TRBV29-1 and TRBJ1-1, with 8 nucleotides matching TRBD1. With V trimmed by 6 bases and J by 0 bases, 6 bases remained unmatched. The CDR3 is made up of 14 amino acids. Germline CDR1 reads SQVTM; CDR2 reads ANQGSEA. The CDR3 DNA reads TGCAGCGTAGGACAGGGATTTATGAACACTGAAGCTTTCTTT. Translating gives CSVGQGFMNTEAFF.

This rearrangement joins TRBV5-6 to TRBJ1-5, with 9 bases that match TRBD1. CDR3 length equals 15 residues. V lost 2 bases, J lost 1 base, and 1 base stayed unmatched. Per germline, CDR1 SGHDT and CDR2 YYEEEE. As DNA, the CDR3 is TGTGCCAGCAGCTTTGGACAGGGGAGCAATCAGCCCCAGCATTTT. Protein sequence: CASSFGQGSNQPQHF.

The chain uses TRBV12-3 or TRBV12-4 and TRBJ2-5, with 7 bases that match TRBD1. V lost 5 bases and J lost 5; bases outside the gene matches: 2. This CDR3 spans 12 amino acids. The CDR3 is CASSTGVETQYF. The CDR3, as DNA: TGTGCCAGCAGTACAGGGGTCGAGACCCAGTACTTC.

The chain joins TRBV7-2 to TRBJ2-2, with D maybe TRBD2 (5 bases). The CDR3 totals 16 residues. Germline loops: CDR1 SGHTA, CDR2 FQGNSA. V was clipped by 5 bases and J by 4 bases, with 17 bases between them. The CDR3 DNA sequence: TGTGCCAGCAGCGGCCCGACTGGGAGCGGCACCGGGGAGCTGTTTTTT. Translated, it gives CASSGPTGSGTGELFF.

This rearrangement joins TRBV7-9 to TRBJ1-6; the D is unclear. Germline V CDR1 and CDR2: SEHNR, FQNEAQ (reference sequence). V lost 5 bases to trimming and J lost 7 bases, with 6 bases between them. There are 12 residues in the CDR3. CDR3 sequence: CASSLWNSPLHF. DNA of the CDR3: TGTGCCAGCAGCCTATGGAATTCACCCCTCCACTTT. The variable domain in full, completed from reference TRBV7-9 and TRBJ1-6, reads DTGVSQNPRHKITKRGQNVTFRCDPISEHNRLYWYRQTLGQGPEFLTYFQNEAQLEKSRLLSDRFSAERPKGSFSTLEIQRTEQGDSAMYLCASSLWNSPLHFGNGTRLTVT.

This clonotype appeared once. The chain couples TRBV3-1 to TRBJ2-5; TRBD1 aligns across 7 bases. The V and J ends lost 0 bases and 0 bases, in that order; junction bases with no gene match: 7. In germline, CDR1 is LGHDT, CDR2 YNNKEL (reference sequence). This CDR3 is built from 17 residues. The CDR3 loop reads CASSQDGDSLYQETQYF. The CDR3, as DNA: TGTGCCAGCAGCCAAGATGGGGACAGCTTGTACCAAGAGACCCAGTACTTC.

The CDR3 DNA is TGTGCCAGCCGAAACAGGGGAGAGGGCACTGAAGCTTTCTTT. Its protein is CASRNRGEGTEAFF. The gene calls are TRBV6-6 and TRBJ1-1, with 7 bases that match TRBD1. Germline V lookup: CDR1 MNHNY, CDR2 SVGAGI (reference sequence). Trimming took 8 bases from V and 4 from J; bases not matched to a gene: 10. CDR3 length: 14 residues.

CDR3 amino acids: CSVDQAYEAFF. CDR3 coding DNA: TGCAGCGTTGATCAGGCGTATGAGGCTTTCTTT. The chain recombines TRBV29-1 with TRBJ1-1; unclear D gene. The CDR3 has 11 residues. With 3 bases removed from V and 11 bases from J, the gap between germline ends came to 13 bases. Germline V gives CDR1 SQVTM, CDR2 ANQGSEA.

The CDR3 DNA reads as TGTGCCAGCAGTTTCTCCAACGGCTCCTACAATGAGCAGTTCTTC. The encoded protein is CASSFSNGSYNEQFF. The chain couples TRBV12-3 or TRBV12-4 to TRBJ2-1; D ambiguous. The CDR3 is made up of 15 amino acids. Trimming took 3 bases from V and 0 from J, leaving 9 bases between them.

The CDR3 region is CASAGTVDGRGNTIYF. CDR3 DNA: TGTGCCAGTGCCGGGACAGTCGACGGCCGGGGTAACACCATATATTTT. The gene calls are TRBV19 and TRBJ1-3; 7 bases agree with TRBD1. There are 16 residues in the CDR3. The germline V gene encodes CDR1 LNHDA and CDR2 SQIVND (reference sequence). J gave up 7 bases and V 8 bases, and 17 bases lay outside the gene matches.